The 18 T cell receptor beta chains presented below share a single source sample, sequenced in a study of blood T cells in healthy people across ages. Sample-barcoded 5' priming and a J-beta primer mix drove a second PCR of roughly 6 to 12 cycles. MiXCR was run by TCRdb on the 5' RACE reads, yielding one entry per CDR3 protein. The sample carries 450,000 to 650,000 distinct CDR3 sequences, 24% recorded once. These sequences were also reported in another study, on T cells of mothers and their children.

The sample consisted of blood. These receptors were collected from a boy aged 5-17 years in good health.

This chain uses TRBV18 with TRBJ2-3, with 10 nucleotides matching TRBD2. The CDR3 length is 14 residues. Germline V gene lookup returns CDR1 KGHSH and CDR2 LQKENI. Germline trimming cut 5 bases from V and 6 bases from J; bases unmatched to any gene: 5. CDR3 protein: CASSASGGSDTQYF. The DNA of the CDR3 is TGTGCCAGCTCAGCTAGCGGGGGCTCCGATACGCAGTATTTT.

The chain carries TRBV5-1 and TRBJ2-1; 10 bases are a match to TRBD2. V shed 4 bases, J shed 8 bases, and the junction held 6 bases outside the gene matches. The germline V gene has CDR1 SGHRS and CDR2 YFSETQ. The CDR3 totals 14 residues. The CDR3 loop is CASSGGLASDEQFF. Written as DNA, the CDR3 is TGCGCCAGCAGCGGGGGACTAGCGTCCGATGAGCAGTTCTTC.

This clonotype came up once. The conserved phenylalanine or tryptophan normally closing the CDR3 is absent here, so this likely arose from a read error. J is TRBJ2-5 and V is TRBV29-1; D is possibly TRBD2 (6 bases). The tail of the sequence fits TRBJ2-7 better, so the J call may be wrong. The germline gives CDR1 SQVTM, CDR2 ANQGSEA. The CDR3 consists of 11 residues. The CDR3: CSVEGGYEQYL. In DNA, the CDR3 is TGCAGCGTTGAGGGGGGCTACGAGCAGTACCTC.

This clonotype is a singleton in its sample. The V gene is TRBV20-1, the J gene TRBJ1-2; TRBD1 aligns across 9 bases. J was trimmed by 2 bases and V by 5 bases; bases with no gene match: 18. Germline CDR1 is DFQATT and CDR2 is SNEGSKA (reference sequence). This CDR3 region has 18 residues. This CDR3 is CSAPVRQGEIDYNYGYTF. For the CDR3, the DNA is TGCAGTGCTCCAGTCCGACAGGGGGAAATTGACTACAACTATGGCTACACCTTC.

This clonotype appeared once. The genes are TRBV20-1 and TRBJ1-4; D is undetermined. The CDR3 runs 13 residues. Germline assignment: CDR1 DFQATT and CDR2 SNEGSKA (reference sequence). V lost 6 bases and J lost 1, with 9 bases in between. DNA of the CDR3: TGCAGTGCCGATGCAGGAACTAATGAAAAACTGTTTTTT. Translating it yields CSADAGTNEKLFF.

CDR3 in amino acids: CASSPRWGRNTQYF. For the CDR3, the DNA is TGTGCCAGCAGCCCCCGGTGGGGCAGGAATACGCAGTATTTT. The rearrangement uses TRBV7-2 and TRBJ2-3, with a tentative D call TRBD1 (5 bases). Trimming removed 5 bases from V and 7 bases from J, with 16 bases in between. The CDR3 is 14 residues long. Germline-derived CDR1 and CDR2 are SGHTA and FQGNSA.

This chain uses TRBV7-3 with TRBJ2-5; D not resolved. The DNA end is more similar to TRBJ2-1, so the J call may be wrong. Germline lookup yields CDR1 SGHTA and CDR2 FQGTGA. The CDR3 length is 14 residues. The CDR3 sequence is CASSLTGVGDEQFF. The CDR3 DNA follows: TGTGCCAGCAGCTTAACTGGGGTAGGAGATGAGCAGTTCTTC.

This clonotype was observed a few times. The chain links TRBV18 to TRBJ2-5; TRBD2 matches 9 bases. Trimming removed 3 bases from V and 5 bases from J; junction bases left unmatched: 13. Germline assignment: CDR1 KGHSH and CDR2 LQKENI. The CDR3 loop spans 17 amino acids. The CDR3 nucleotides read TGTGCCAGCTCACCGCTAGGTAGCGGGAGCTTGCAGGAGACCCAGTACTTC. It translates to CASSPLGSGSLQETQYF.

The chain is built from TRBV7-9 and TRBJ2-7; D is unclear. The V end lost 5 bases, the J end lost 4 bases, and 18 bases lay between the germline ends. The CDR3 runs 15 residues. Germline CDR1 reads SEHNR; CDR2 reads FQNEAQ (reference sequence). The CDR3 DNA reads as TGTGCCAGCAGCCCAAGAGTTTCTGCTGGTTACGAGCAGTACTTC. This gives the protein CASSPRVSAGYEQYF.

This clonotype was detected a few times. The CDR3: CASSVTDLNTEAFF. CDR3 sequence (DNA): TGTGCCAGCAGCGTAACGGACTTGAACACTGAAGCTTTCTTT. The J gene is TRBJ1-1, the V gene TRBV9; D is unclear. This CDR3 spans 14 amino acids. Germline values: CDR1 SGDLS, CDR2 YYNGEE. V lost 1 base, J lost 0 bases, and 7 bases lay in between.

The rearrangement links TRBV5-1 to TRBJ2-7; 7 nucleotides align to TRBD1. The germline V gene has CDR1 SGHRS and CDR2 YFSETQ. The CDR3 sequence is 14 residues long. The trim removed 4 bases at V and 0 bases at J, leaving 4 bases unmatched. For the CDR3, the DNA is TGCGCCAGCAGCGGGGGACAGAACTCCTACGAGCAGTACTTC. As protein: CASSGGQNSYEQYF. Filled out from reference TRBV5-1 and TRBJ2-7, the complete variable domain reads KAGVTQTPRYLIKTRGQQVTLSCSPISGHRSVSWYQQTPGQGLQFLFEYFSETQRNKGNFPGRFSGRQFSNSRSEMNVSTLELGDSALYLCASSGGQNSYEQYFGPGTRLTVT.

In this sample, this clonotype turned up a few times. The chain uses TRBV7-3 and TRBJ2-2; D tentatively fits TRBD1 or TRBD2 (5 bases each). CDR3 length equals 14 residues. V dropped 6 bases and J dropped 0 bases, with 8 bases sitting between them. CDR1 is SGHTA and CDR2 is FQGTGA in the germline V gene. The CDR3: CASSWGTNTGELFF. CDR3 DNA: TGTGCCAGCAGTTGGGGGACGAACACCGGGGAGCTGTTTTTT.

The chain is built from TRBV20-1 and TRBJ1-1; unclear D gene. Germline V gene sequence: CDR1 DFQATT, CDR2 SNEGSKA (reference sequence). The CDR3 consists of 13 residues. The germline V and J ends were trimmed by 1 base and 0 bases, with 6 bases remaining between them. The CDR3 sequence is CSARGALNTEAFF. The CDR3 coding sequence is TGCAGTGCTAGAGGGGCTTTGAACACTGAAGCTTTCTTT.

The chain uses TRBV2 and TRBJ2-5, with 10 bases fitting TRBD1. The assigned J gene may be wrong: the sequence end matches TRBJ2-7 better. Germline-derived CDR1 and CDR2 are SNHLY and FYNNEI. CDR3 length: 15 amino acids. The CDR3 DNA reads as TGTGCCAGCAGGACTGGTCCGGGACAGGGGCTCGAGCAGTACTTC. It is translated as CASRTGPGQGLEQYF.

This clonotype was seen once. A read error may account for a junction end that differs from germline. The rearrangement uses TRBV7-2 and TRBJ2-1; 10 nucleotides align to TRBD1. The CDR3 has 15 residues. Germline V gene lookup returns CDR1 SGHTA and CDR2 FQGNSA. The CDR3 DNA follows: TGTGCCAGCAGCCGGGGACAGGGGACCTACAATAAGCAGTTCTTC. It encodes CASSRGQGTYNKQFF.

The chain has TRBV11-1 and TRBJ1-1; D ambiguous. The ends were cut back, 3 bases at V and 6 bases at J, with 14 bases in the middle. Germline V lookup: CDR1 SGHAT, CDR2 FQDESV (reference sequence). The CDR3 totals 14 residues. For the CDR3, the DNA is TGTGCCAGCAGCTTGGGGTCGATTTTCGCTGAAGCTTTCTTT. Translation: CASSLGSIFAEAFF.

In this sample, this clonotype turned up a few times. The chain links TRBV6-5 to TRBJ2-7; D is unclear. The V and J ends lost 6 bases and 7 bases respectively, with 13 bases between them. Per the germline V gene, CDR1 is MNHEY and CDR2 is SVGAGI. The CDR3 contains 12 residues. CDR3 sequence (DNA): TGTGCCAGCAGCCCACTTGGGATTGAGCAGTACTTC. Encoded protein: CASSPLGIEQYF.

The chain is built from TRBV7-3 and TRBJ2-5, with 7 bases aligning to TRBD2. The V gene's germline CDR1 is SGHTA and CDR2 FQGTGA. With 3 bases clipped from V and 2 bases from J, the junction kept 6 bases outside the gene matches. The CDR3 covers 15 residues. The DNA for the CDR3 is TGTGCCAGCAGCTTCCTCGGCGGGGGTCAAGAGACCCAGTACTTC. Its translation: CASSFLGGGQETQYF.